This T cell receptor (beta chain) came from a study of shared clonotypes between healthy human individuals. Between the trimmed V and J ends, which lost 3 bases and 1 base, there was a span of 9 bases. The CDR3 sequence is 14 residues long. Germline V gene sequence: CDR1 MDHEN, CDR2 SYDVKM. Only in-frame clones appear in the TCRdb table, and some are missing; sequencing was by immunoSEQ multiplex PCR. The data hold roughly 1,500,000 clones, with 98% to 99% observed a single time. The V and J genes are TRBV28 and TRBJ2-5; D remains ambiguous. The TCR originated in a man between 25 and 39 years old in good health. Sequencing used naive CD4+ T cells sorted from blood. Subset specified: CD45RA+ positively selected. The DNA for the CDR3 is TGTGCCAGCAGTTTTGTACAGAGCCAAGAGACCCAGTACTTC. Protein product: CASSFVQSQETQYF.